This T cell receptor beta chain was observed in a study of cytotoxic CD8 clonotypes in ibrutinib-treated CLL. The planned depth of sequencing spanned 1 in 200,000 to 1 in 1 million T cells. The assay was immunoSEQ multiplex PCR, and TCRdb's table has in-frame clones only and misses some. The repertoire holds over 110,000 clones, with 75% to 95% as singletons. The germline CDR1 and CDR2 sequences are SNHLY and FYNNEI. This CDR3 region has 11 residues. Trimming shortened V by 4 bases and J by 4 bases, and 5 bases separated the two germline ends. The starting material was PBMCs, obtained after 12 months of ibrutinib treatment. The chain uses TRBV2 and TRBJ2-7; D unclear. This receptor was identified in a human donor with chronic lymphocytic leukemia. DNA of the CDR3: TGTGCCAGCAGTGGTGGGTACGAGCAGTACTTC. Its protein product is CASSGGYEQYF.